This TCR beta chain emerged from a study of T-cell memory formation after mild COVID-19. This clonotype has a handful of counts. The antigen is undetermined. The study, taken as a whole, reports: Memory from before infection featured some responding clones, which suggests cross-reactive memory joined.

Each CDR3 protein is one row after TCRdb ran MiXCR on the 5' RACE reads. The table shows fewer than 650,000 distinct CDR3 sequences, with 15% to 20% occurring only once. In germline, CDR1 is MGHDK, CDR2 SYGVNS. Trimming at V came to 6 bases and at J to 6 bases, leaving 5 bases not matched to a gene. The CDR3 is 12 residues long. The sequence was obtained from an adult woman who had mild COVID-19 (a few samples of this study predate the infection). Cell type and time point are not known. The source material was PBMCs or a T cell subset sorted from them (not recorded which). The chain carries TRBV25-1 and TRBJ2-7, with 7 nucleotides matching TRBD2. The CDR3 DNA sequence: TGTGCCAGCAGGGACCCGGGAGGCGAGCAGTACTTC. Translating it yields CASRDPGGEQYF.